This TCR beta chain was captured by sequencing in a study of blood T cell repertoires in COVID-19. Repertoires were generated with immunoSEQ multiplex PCR, while TCRdb's copy carries only in-frame clones and drops some. In the table there are about 410,000 clones, 90% of which are singletons. This clone has only one observation. The CDR3 runs 14 residues. With 6 bases clipped from V and 1 base from J, the junction kept 5 bases outside the gene matches. Germline V lookup: CDR1 MNHEY, CDR2 SVGAGI. The sample consisted of PBMCs or T cells enriched from blood (not recorded which). The chain combines TRBV6-5 with TRBJ1-1; the match to TRBD1 covers 7 bases. The origin of this receptor is a man between 18 and 29 years old who had recovered from COVID-19. In DNA form, the CDR3 reads TGTGCCAGCAGAAAACAGGGGCCGAACACTGAAGCTTTCTTT. This sequence encodes CASRKQGPNTEAFF.